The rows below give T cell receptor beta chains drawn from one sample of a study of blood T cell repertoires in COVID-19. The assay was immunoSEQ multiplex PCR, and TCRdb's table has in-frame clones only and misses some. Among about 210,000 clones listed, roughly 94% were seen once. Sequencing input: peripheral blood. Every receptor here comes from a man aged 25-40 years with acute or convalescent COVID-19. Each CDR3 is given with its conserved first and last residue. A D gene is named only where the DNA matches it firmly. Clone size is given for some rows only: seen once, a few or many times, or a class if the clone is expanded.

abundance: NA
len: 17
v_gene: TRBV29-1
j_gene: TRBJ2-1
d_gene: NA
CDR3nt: TGCAGCGTTGAGGGGCAGACGAGGCGGATATCCTACAATGAGCAGTTCTTC
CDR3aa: CSVEGQTRRISYNEQFF

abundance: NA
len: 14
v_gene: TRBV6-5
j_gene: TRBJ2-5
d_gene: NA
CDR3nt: TGTGCCAGCAGTTACTCTAAAACCCACACGACCCAGTACTTC
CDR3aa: CASSYSKTHTTQYF

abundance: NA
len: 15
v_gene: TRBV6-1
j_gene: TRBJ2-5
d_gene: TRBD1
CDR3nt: TGTGCCAGCAGTGAAAGACAGGGGGCGGGGGAGACCCAGTACTTC
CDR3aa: CASSERQGAGETQYF

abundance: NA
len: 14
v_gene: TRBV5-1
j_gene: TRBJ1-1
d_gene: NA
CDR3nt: TGCGCCAGCAGCTTCGACGGAGGGAGTACTGAAGCTTTCTTT
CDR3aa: CASSFDGGSTEAFF

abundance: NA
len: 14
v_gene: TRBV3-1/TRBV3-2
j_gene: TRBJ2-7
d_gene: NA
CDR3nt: TGTGCCAGCAGCCAAGGAGGGCTAGTTAGCGAGCAGTACTTC
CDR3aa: CASSQGGLVSEQYF

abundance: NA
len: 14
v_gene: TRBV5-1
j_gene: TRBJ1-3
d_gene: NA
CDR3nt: TGCGCCAGCAGCCGGTCGGACAGCCTCGGGACCATATATTTT
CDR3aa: CASSRSDSLGTIYF

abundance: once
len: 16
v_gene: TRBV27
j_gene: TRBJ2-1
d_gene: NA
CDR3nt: TGTGCCAGCAGTTATGTCGGGGTGGGGGCCCACAATGAGCAGTTCTTC
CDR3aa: CASSYVGVGAHNEQFF

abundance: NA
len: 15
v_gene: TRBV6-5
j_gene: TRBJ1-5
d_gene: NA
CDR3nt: TGTGCCAGCAGCTCACGACAGTATAGCAATCAGCCCCAGCATTTT
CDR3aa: CASSSRQYSNQPQHF

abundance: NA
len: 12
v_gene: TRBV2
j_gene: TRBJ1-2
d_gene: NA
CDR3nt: TGTGCCAGCGAAGGGGCGGACTATGGCTACACCTTC
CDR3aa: CASEGADYGYTF

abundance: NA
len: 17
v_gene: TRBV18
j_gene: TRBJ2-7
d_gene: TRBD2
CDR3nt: TGTGCCAGCTCGGCCCTAGCGGGGGGGACGGACTCCTACGAGCAGTACTTC
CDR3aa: CASSALAGGTDSYEQYF

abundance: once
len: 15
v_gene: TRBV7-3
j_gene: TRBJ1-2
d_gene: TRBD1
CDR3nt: TGTGCCAGCAGCCCCCACCTAGGTGACAGGGATGGCTACACCTTC
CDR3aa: CASSPHLGDRDGYTF

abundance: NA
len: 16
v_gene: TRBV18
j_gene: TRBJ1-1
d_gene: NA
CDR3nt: TGTGCCAGCTCACCACGGTCAGGGGCAATGAACACTGAAGCTTTCTTT
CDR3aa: CASSPRSGAMNTEAFF

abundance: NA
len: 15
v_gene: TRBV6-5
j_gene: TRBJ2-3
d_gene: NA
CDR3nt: TGTGCCAGCATTGCAGGCACTCCCGGTTCAGATACGCAGTATTTT
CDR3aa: CASIAGTPGSDTQYF

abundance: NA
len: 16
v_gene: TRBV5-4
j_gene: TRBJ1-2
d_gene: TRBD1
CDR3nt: TGTGCCAGCAGCCGGGTAGGGGGCAGGGTCACCTATGGCTACACCTTC
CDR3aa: CASSRVGGRVTYGYTF

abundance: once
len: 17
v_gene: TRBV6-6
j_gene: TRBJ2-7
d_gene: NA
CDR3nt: TGTGCCAGCAGTCCCATCGGCCGGGGGACCCGCTCCTACGAGCAGTACTTC
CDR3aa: CASSPIGRGTRSYEQYF

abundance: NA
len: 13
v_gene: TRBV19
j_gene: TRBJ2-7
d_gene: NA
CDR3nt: TGTGCCAGTACCCATGGCAGGGGAGACGAGCAGTACTTC
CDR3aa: CASTHGRGDEQYF

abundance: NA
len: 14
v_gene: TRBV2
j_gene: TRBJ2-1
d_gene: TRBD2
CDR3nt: TGTGCCAGCAGTGAATTGGCGGGAGTAATTGAGCAGTTCTTC
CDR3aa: CASSELAGVIEQFF

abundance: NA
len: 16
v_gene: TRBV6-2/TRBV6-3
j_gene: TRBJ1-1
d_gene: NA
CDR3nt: TGTGCCAGCAGTTACTCGAAATTGGCCCCAGGGAGGTTAGCTTTCTTT
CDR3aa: CASSYSKLAPGRLAFF

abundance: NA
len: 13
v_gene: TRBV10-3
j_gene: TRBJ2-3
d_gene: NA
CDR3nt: TGTGCCATCAGTGAGTCTGAACTCGGTACGCAGTATTTT
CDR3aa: CAISESELGTQYF

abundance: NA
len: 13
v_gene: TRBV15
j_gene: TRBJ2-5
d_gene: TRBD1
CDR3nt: TGTGCCACCAGTAACAGGGGTCTGGAGACCCAGTACTTC
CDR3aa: CATSNRGLETQYF

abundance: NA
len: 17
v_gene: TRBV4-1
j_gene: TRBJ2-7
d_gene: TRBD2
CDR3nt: TGCGCCAGCAGCCAAGTCCAGACTAGCGGGGACGCCTACGAGCAGTACTTC
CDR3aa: CASSQVQTSGDAYEQYF

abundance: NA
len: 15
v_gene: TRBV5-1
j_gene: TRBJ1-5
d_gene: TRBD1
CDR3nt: TGCGCCAGTTCAAAGGAGGGGGCGGCGGATCAGCCCCAGCATTTT
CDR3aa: CASSKEGAADQPQHF

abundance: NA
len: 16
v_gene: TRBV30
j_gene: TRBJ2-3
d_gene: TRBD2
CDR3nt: TGTGCCTGGAGTTTGGGACTAGCGGGGGGAGGAGATACGCAGTATTTT
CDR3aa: CAWSLGLAGGGDTQYF